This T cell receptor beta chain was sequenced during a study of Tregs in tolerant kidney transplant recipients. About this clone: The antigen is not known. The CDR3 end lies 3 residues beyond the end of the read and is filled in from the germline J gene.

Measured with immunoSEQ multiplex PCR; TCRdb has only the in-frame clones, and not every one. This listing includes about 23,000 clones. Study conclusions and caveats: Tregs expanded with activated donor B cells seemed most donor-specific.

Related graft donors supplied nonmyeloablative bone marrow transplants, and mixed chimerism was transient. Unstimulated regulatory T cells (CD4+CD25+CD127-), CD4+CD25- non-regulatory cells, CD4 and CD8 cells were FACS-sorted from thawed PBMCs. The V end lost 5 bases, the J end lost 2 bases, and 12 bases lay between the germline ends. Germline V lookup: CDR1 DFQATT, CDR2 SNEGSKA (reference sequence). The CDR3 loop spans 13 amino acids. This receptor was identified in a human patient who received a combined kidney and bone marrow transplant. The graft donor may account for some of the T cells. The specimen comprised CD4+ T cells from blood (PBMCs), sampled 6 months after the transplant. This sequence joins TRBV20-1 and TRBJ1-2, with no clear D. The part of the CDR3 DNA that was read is TGCAGTGCTGGAGGCGGCTACAACTATGGC. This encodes CSAGGGYNYG. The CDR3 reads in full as CSAGGGYNYGYTF.